This is a list of T cell receptor beta chains from one sample in a study of T-cell reconstitution after alpha-beta-depleted transplantation in children. TCRdb re-called the PCR reads with MiXCR, one entry per CDR3 protein. The data contain 250,000 to 300,000 distinct CDR3 sequences, over 7% of them seen just once; the ten biggest clones take up 9.1%. Sequenced material: peripheral blood, taken 360 days after TCRalphabeta/CD19-depleted stem cell transplant. These receptors originate from a female patient aged 2-15 years who had a stem cell transplant for Fanconi anemia, so the T cells may come from the graft donor. Both conserved end residues are part of each CDR3. A D gene is named only where the DNA matches it firmly. Expanded clones are given a class, and other clones once, few, many or no size at all.

d_call j_call v_call clone_size cdr3_nt cdr3_aa
NA TRBJ2-7 TRBV28 many TGTGCCAGCAGTCTGGGGTTGGGGCCCTACGAGCAGTACTTC CASSLGLGPYEQYF
NA TRBJ2-7 TRBV3-1 NA TGTGCCAGCAGCCAAGATCGGGCTAGCCGCACCTACGAGCAGTACTTC CASSQDRASRTYEQYF
TRBD2 TRBJ2-1 TRBV20-1 many TGCAGTGCTGCTAGCGGGATATACAATGAGCAGTTCTTC CSAASGIYNEQFF
TRBD1 TRBJ1-1 TRBV5-1 few TGCGCCAGCAGCTGGGACAGCCCGAGGAACACTGAAGCTTTCTTT CASSWDSPRNTEAFF
TRBD1 TRBJ2-5 TRBV28 many TGTGCCAGCAACTGGGACAGGGGGGGGACCCAGTACTTC CASNWDRGGTQYF
TRBD2 TRBJ2-1 TRBV9 many TGTGCCAGCAGCGAAATGGGGACTAGCTCTTACAATGAGCAGTTCTTC CASSEMGTSSYNEQFF
NA TRBJ2-7 TRBV5-1 many TGCGCCAGCAGCTCGGACAGAAACCGCGAGCAGTACTTC CASSSDRNREQYF
NA TRBJ1-1 TRBV12-3/TRBV12-4 many TGTGCCAGCAGTTTAGCGCCTCGGGCTATGAACACTGAAGCTTTCTTT CASSLAPRAMNTEAFF
TRBD2 TRBJ2-5 TRBV2 few TGTGCCAGCAGTGATTGGTCTAGCGGGGCAGAGACCCAGTACTTC CASSDWSSGAETQYF
NA TRBJ2-6 TRBV7-9 few TGTGCCAGCAGCTTTGGGCCGGGGGGGGCCAACGTCCTGACTTTC CASSFGPGGANVLTF
NA TRBJ1-1 TRBV12-3/TRBV12-4 many TGTGCCACCTCATCGACAGGCTACATGAACACTGAAGCTTTCTTT CATSSTGYMNTEAFF
NA TRBJ1-1 TRBV7-9 NA TGTGCCAGCAGCTTTTCGGGGGGAGGTACTGAAGCTTTCTTT CASSFSGGGTEAFF
TRBD1 TRBJ1-5 TRBV20-1 NA TGCAGTGCTAGGGCCGGGACAGGGAATCAGCCCCAGCATTTT CSARAGTGNQPQHF
NA TRBJ2-1 TRBV20-1 NA TGCAGTGCTAGCAAATATAGCGGTTCGTTCGAGACCTACAATGAGCAGTTCTTC CSASKYSGSFETYNEQFF
NA TRBJ2-7 TRBV12-3/TRBV12-4 many TGTGCCAGCAGTTTACAGCCCTACGAGCAGTACTTC CASSLQPYEQYF
TRBD2 TRBJ2-5 TRBV5-1 many TGCGCCAGCAGCTTGCAGATAGCGGGAGGGCCAGAGACCCAGTACTTC CASSLQIAGGPETQYF
NA TRBJ2-1 TRBV5-1 many TGCGCCAGCAGTAAGGAGGTACGACGGGGGGAGCAGTTCTTC CASSKEVRRGEQFF
NA TRBJ2-3 TRBV25-1 many TGTGCCAGCAGTGAAGGATTGGTAGATACGCAGTATTTT CASSEGLVDTQYF
NA TRBJ1-1 TRBV4-3 NA TGCGCCAGCAGCCAAGGGGGAGGGCGAGGGGACTTGAACACTGAAGCTTTCTTT CASSQGGGRGDLNTEAFF
NA TRBJ1-1 TRBV2 NA TGTGCCAGCAGTGAAAGAGGGTTCACTGAAGCTTTCTTT CASSERGFTEAFF
TRBD1 TRBJ1-3 TRBV7-6 many TGTGCCAGCAGCTTAGATACGATTGCAGGGGGCAACGCTGGAAACACCATATATTTT CASSLDTIAGGNAGNTIYF
NA TRBJ2-7 TRBV9 many TGTGCCAGCAGCCCCCGGACTGCCGTCTCCTACGAGCAGTACTTC CASSPRTAVSYEQYF
TRBD1 TRBJ2-7 TRBV15 few TGTGCCACCAGCCCCCCCCCGCGGGACAGGGCCGCCCGGAAGGTCTACGAGCAGTACTTC CATSPPPRDRAARKVYEQYF
TRBD1 TRBJ1-6 TRBV3-1 many TGTGCCAGCAGGCAGGACAGGGCCTCCTATAATTCACCCCTCCACTTT CASRQDRASYNSPLHF
NA TRBJ1-1 TRBV28 NA TGTGCCAGCAGTTTTCCGAGGGTCACTGAAGCTTTCTTT CASSFPRVTEAFF
NA TRBJ2-3 TRBV19 many TGTGCCAGTAATTCCAGGTGGAGGGGTGGCACAGATACGCAGTATTTT CASNSRWRGGTDTQYF
NA TRBJ2-5 TRBV5-6 few TGTGCCAGCAGCTTGGGAGGCAGGGGCCAAGAGACCCAGTACTTC CASSLGGRGQETQYF
NA TRBJ2-7 TRBV20-1 many TGCAGTGCTAGAGATTGGACCTACGAGCAGTACTTC CSARDWTYEQYF
NA TRBJ2-6 TRBV15 once TGTGCCACCAGCAGAGATAGGATCTCTGGGGCCAACGTCCTGACTTTC CATSRDRISGANVLTF
NA TRBJ1-1 TRBV9 many TGTGCCAGCAGCGTAGAGGGGTTGGGGACTGAAGCTTTCTTT CASSVEGLGTEAFF
NA TRBJ2-3 TRBV12-3/TRBV12-4 many TGTGCCAGCCGCCAGTACCTTCCAGATACGCAGTATTTT CASRQYLPDTQYF
NA TRBJ2-1 TRBV11-2 few TGTGCCAGCAGCACCTTTCGGGACAACAATGAGCAGTTCTTC CASSTFRDNNEQFF
TRBD2 TRBJ2-5 TRBV20-1 many TGCAGTGCTCCAAGACTAGCGGGGGACCCGTACCAAGAGACCCAGTACTTC CSAPRLAGDPYQETQYF
NA TRBJ1-1 TRBV6-5 many TGTGCCAGCAGTTACTCGGAGGGAAACACTGAAGCTTTCTTT CASSYSEGNTEAFF
TRBD2 TRBJ2-1 TRBV7-3 NA TGTGCCAGCAGCCCGGGCCTTGCGGGGGACTACAATGAGCAGTTCTTC CASSPGLAGDYNEQFF
NA TRBJ2-1 TRBV10-3 many TGTGCCATCACGGGCAGGGACAATGAGCAGTTCTTC CAITGRDNEQFF
NA TRBJ1-1 TRBV7-6 many TGTGCCAGCAGCTCCCTAGGGTCAGGGACCGCTGAAGCTTTCTTT CASSSLGSGTAEAFF
NA TRBJ1-1 TRBV12-3/TRBV12-4 many TGTGCCAGCAGTCCCCTCGCGGGGTACACTGAAGCTTTCTTT CASSPLAGYTEAFF
TRBD2 TRBJ2-1 TRBV7-9 many TGTGCCAGCAGCTTATTCGTAGCGGGGGGCCGAATCTACAATGAGCAGTTCTTC CASSLFVAGGRIYNEQFF
TRBD1 TRBJ2-7 TRBV4-1 many TGCGCCAGCAGCCAAGAATCAAGGGACAGCACTACATACGAGCAGTACTTC CASSQESRDSTTYEQYF
NA TRBJ2-7 TRBV15 many TGTGCCACCAGCAGATTAGGCGGGGGCCCCTTACCGGACTACGAGCAGTACTTC CATSRLGGGPLPDYEQYF
TRBD1 TRBJ2-2 TRBV7-3 NA TGTGCCAGCAGCTTAACAGGATCGGGCTACAGGGGACCCACCGGGGAGCTGTTTTTT CASSLTGSGYRGPTGELFF